The rows below give T cell receptor beta chains drawn from one sample of a study of shared clonotypes between healthy human individuals. Assay used: immunoSEQ multiplex PCR; TCRdb lists only in-frame clones, some missing. The sample comprises roughly 490,000 clones, 79% of which are singletons, and about 12% rests with the top ten. Source material: PBMCs. The receptors come from a woman aged 40 to 55 in good health. Some clones in this sample may be carry-over from other donors' samples. The CDR3 runs from the conserved cysteine through the conserved F or W. A D gene is named only where the DNA matches it firmly. Clone size, where shown, is once, few, many, or a class for clones that have expanded.

>TRBJ2-1|NA|TRBD2|TRBV4-2
TGTGCCAGCAGCCCCGGGACTAGCGGGAGCTCCTACAATGAGCAGTTCTTC
CASSPGTSGSSYNEQFF
>TRBJ2-3|NA|NA|TRBV11-2
TGTGCCAGCAGCACTGGCCCCGCACGAGATACGCAGTATTTT
CASSTGPARDTQYF
>TRBJ1-1|NA|TRBD1|TRBV6-5
TGTGCCAGCAGTTTCTCCGGAAGGGGGCGGACTGAAGCTTTCTTT
CASSFSGRGRTEAFF
>TRBJ1-1|NA|NA|TRBV2
TGTGCCAGCAGTGAAACAGGGAACACTGAAGCTTTCTTT
CASSETGNTEAFF
>TRBJ2-7|NA|NA|TRBV20-1
TGCAGTGCTGGACCTTACGAGCAGTACTTC
CSAGPYEQYF
>TRBJ1-4|few|TRBD1|TRBV2
TGTGCCAGCGGGAAAGACAGGGAGGGTCAAGATGAAAAACTGTTTTTT
CASGKDREGQDEKLFF
>TRBJ1-5|NA|TRBD1|TRBV18
TGTGCCAGCTCACTCGGGACAGGTAGGGCGGCACAGCCCCAGCATTTT
CASSLGTGRAAQPQHF
>TRBJ1-5|NA|TRBD1|TRBV4-2
TGTACCAGCAGCCCCGACAGGGCTCGAGGGCCCCAGCATTTT
CTSSPDRARGPQHF
>TRBJ2-7|once|NA|TRBV6-1
TGTGCCAGCAGTTGGAGCGGACAGAATTACGAGCAGTACTTC
CASSWSGQNYEQYF
>TRBJ2-2|NA|TRBD2|TRBV30
TGTGCCTGGGGAAGGTTAGCGGGAGACACCGGGGAGCTGTTTTTT
CAWGRLAGDTGELFF
>TRBJ2-3|NA|TRBD2|TRBV7-2
TGTGCCAGCAGCGTACGACTAGCGGGAGCGGATACGCAGTATTTT
CASSVRLAGADTQYF
>TRBJ2-7|few|NA|TRBV11-2
TGTGCCAGCAGCTTCGTAAGAAGCTCCTACGAGCAGTACTTC
CASSFVRSSYEQYF
>TRBJ2-5|NA|NA|TRBV15
TGTGCCACCAGCAGAGATACCCTCGTGGAGACCCAGTACTTC
CATSRDTLVETQYF
>TRBJ1-4|NA|TRBD1|TRBV2
TGTGCCAGCAGCGGTGAACCAGGGGGTGAAAAACTGTTTTTT
CASSGEPGGEKLFF
>TRBJ2-7|NA|TRBD2|TRBV4-2
TGTGCCAGCAGCCAAGCTGGGACTAGCTCCTACGAGCAGTACTTC
CASSQAGTSSYEQYF
>TRBJ2-5|NA|NA|TRBV27
TGTGCCAGCAGTTTATCGGGTGAGACCCAGTACTTC
CASSLSGETQYF
>TRBJ2-2|NA|TRBD1|TRBV2
TGTGCCAGCGACGGCCGGGACAGGGCCCCCACCGGGGAGCTGTTTTTT
CASDGRDRAPTGELFF
>TRBJ2-1|few|NA|TRBV5-1
TGCGCCAGCAGCTTGGGAATGAACAATGAGCAGTTCTTC
CASSLGMNNEQFF
>TRBJ1-4|NA|NA|TRBV5-1
TGCGCCAGCAGCCTACAGGAGAATGAAAAACTGTTTTTT
CASSLQENEKLFF
>TRBJ2-7|NA|TRBD2|TRBV23-1
TGCGCCAGCAGTCAATCCCGGACTGAAGGACTAGCGGGGACCTACGAGCAGTACTTC
CASSQSRTEGLAGTYEQYF
>TRBJ1-3|NA|TRBD1|TRBV6-6
TGTGCCAGCATCTTCCGGACAGGGACGGGAAACACCATATATTTT
CASIFRTGTGNTIYF
>TRBJ2-7|NA|NA|TRBV11-2
TGTGCCTCTGGACTGTTAATCTCCTACGAGCAGTACTTC
CASGLLISYEQYF
>TRBJ2-2|NA|NA|TRBV27
TGTGCCAGCAGTGAGAGGGACTTGAACACCGGGGAGCTGTTTTTT
CASSERDLNTGELFF
>TRBJ2-7|NA|TRBD2|TRBV30
TGTGCCTGGGGGACTAGCGCTTCAAGCCAGCAGTACTTC
CAWGTSASSQQYF